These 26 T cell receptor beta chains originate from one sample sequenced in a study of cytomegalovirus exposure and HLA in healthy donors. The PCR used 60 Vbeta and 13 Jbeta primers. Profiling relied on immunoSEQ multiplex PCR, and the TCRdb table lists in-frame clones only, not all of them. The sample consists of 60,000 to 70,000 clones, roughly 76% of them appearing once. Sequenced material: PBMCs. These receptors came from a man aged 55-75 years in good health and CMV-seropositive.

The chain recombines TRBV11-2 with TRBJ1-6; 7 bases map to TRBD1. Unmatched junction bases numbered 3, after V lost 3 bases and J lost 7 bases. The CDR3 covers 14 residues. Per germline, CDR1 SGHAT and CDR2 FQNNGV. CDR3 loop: CASSFRQGNSPLHF. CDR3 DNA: TGTGCCAGCAGCTTTCGACAGGGAAATTCACCCCTCCACTTT.

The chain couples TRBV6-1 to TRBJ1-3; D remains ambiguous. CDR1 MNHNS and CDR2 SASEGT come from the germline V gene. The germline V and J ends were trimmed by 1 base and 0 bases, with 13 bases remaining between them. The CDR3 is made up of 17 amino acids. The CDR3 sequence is CASSEGVGEPSGNTIYF. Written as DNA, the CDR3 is TGTGCCAGCAGTGAAGGGGTCGGGGAGCCCTCTGGAAACACCATATATTTT.

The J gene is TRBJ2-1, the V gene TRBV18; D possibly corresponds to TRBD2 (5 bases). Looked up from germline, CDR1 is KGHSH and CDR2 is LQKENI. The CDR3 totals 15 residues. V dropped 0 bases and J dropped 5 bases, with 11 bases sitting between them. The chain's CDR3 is CASSPPGGSHNEQFF. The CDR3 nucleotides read TGTGCCAGCTCACCACCGGGCGGGTCACACAATGAGCAGTTCTTC.

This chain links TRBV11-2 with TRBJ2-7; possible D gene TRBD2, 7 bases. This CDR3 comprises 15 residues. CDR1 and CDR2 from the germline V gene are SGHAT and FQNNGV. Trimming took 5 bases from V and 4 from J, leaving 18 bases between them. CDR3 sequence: CASSRIRGAPYEQYF. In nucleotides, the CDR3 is TGTGCCAGCAGCCGCATACGGGGGGCACCATACGAGCAGTACTTC.

In nucleotides, the CDR3 is TGTGCCAGCAGCCCTCATGTTGGCTTCACCGGGGAGCTGTTTTTT. Translation gives CASSPHVGFTGELFF. The gene calls are TRBV9 and TRBJ2-2; D not resolved. Germline loops: CDR1 SGDLS, CDR2 YYNGEE. V lost 4 bases to trimming and J lost 4 bases, with 14 bases between them. This CDR3 contains 15 residues. The variable domain in full, with the rest retrieved from reference TRBV9 and TRBJ2-2, is DSGVTQTPKHLITATGQRVTLRCSPRSGDLSVYWYQQSLDQGLQFLIQYYNGEERAKGNILERFSAQQFPDLHSELNLSSLELGDSALYFCASSPHVGFTGELFFGEGSRLTVL.

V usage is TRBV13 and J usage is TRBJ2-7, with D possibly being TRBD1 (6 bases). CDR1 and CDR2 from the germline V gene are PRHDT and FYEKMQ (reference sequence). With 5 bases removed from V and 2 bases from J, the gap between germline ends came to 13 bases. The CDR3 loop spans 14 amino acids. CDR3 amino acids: CASSRSGVAYEQYF. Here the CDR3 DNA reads TGTGCCAGCAGCCGGTCAGGGGTAGCCTACGAGCAGTACTTC.

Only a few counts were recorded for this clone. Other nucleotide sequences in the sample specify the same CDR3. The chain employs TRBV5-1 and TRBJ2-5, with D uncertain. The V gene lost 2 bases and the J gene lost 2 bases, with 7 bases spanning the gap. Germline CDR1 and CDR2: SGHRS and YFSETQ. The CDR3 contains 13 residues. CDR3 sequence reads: CASSFSQQETQYF. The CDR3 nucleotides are TGCGCCAGCAGCTTTAGCCAGCAAGAGACCCAGTACTTC.

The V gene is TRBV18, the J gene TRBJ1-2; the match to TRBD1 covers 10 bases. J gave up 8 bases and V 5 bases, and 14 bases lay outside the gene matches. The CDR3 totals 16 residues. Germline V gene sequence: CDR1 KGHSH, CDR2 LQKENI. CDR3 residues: CASSSGQGIGIGGYTF. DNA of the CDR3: TGTGCCAGCTCATCGGGACAGGGGATTGGGATTGGAGGCTACACCTTC. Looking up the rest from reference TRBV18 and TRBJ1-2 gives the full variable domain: NAGVMQNPRHLVRRRGQEARLRCSPMKGHSHVYWYRQLPEEGLKFMVYLQKENIIDESGMPKERFSAEFPKEGPSILRIQQVVRGDSAAYFCASSSGQGIGIGGYTFGSGTRLTVV.

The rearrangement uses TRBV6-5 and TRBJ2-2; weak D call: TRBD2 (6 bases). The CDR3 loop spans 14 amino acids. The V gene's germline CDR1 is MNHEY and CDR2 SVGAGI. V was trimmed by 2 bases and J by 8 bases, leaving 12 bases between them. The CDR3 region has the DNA TGTGCCAGCAGTTACCAGCGGGTAATGGGGGAGCTGTTTTTT. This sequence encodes CASSYQRVMGELFF.

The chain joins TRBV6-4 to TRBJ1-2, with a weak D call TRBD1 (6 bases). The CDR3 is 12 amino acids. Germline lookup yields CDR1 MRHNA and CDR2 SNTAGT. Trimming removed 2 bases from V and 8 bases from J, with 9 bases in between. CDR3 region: CASSDSRGGYTF. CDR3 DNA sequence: TGTGCCAGCAGTGACAGCAGGGGCGGCTACACCTTC.

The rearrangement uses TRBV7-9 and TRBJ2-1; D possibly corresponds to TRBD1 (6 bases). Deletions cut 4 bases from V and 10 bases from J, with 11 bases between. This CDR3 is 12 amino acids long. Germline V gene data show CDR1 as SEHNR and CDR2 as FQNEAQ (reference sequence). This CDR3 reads CASSSWGREQFF. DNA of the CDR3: TGTGCCAGCAGCTCATGGGGGCGCGAGCAGTTCTTC. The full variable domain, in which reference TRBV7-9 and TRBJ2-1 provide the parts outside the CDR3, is DTGVSQNPRHKITKRGQNVTFRCDPISEHNRLYWYRQTLGQGPEFLTYFQNEAQLEKSRLLSDRFSAERPKGSFSTLEIQRTEQGDSAMYLCASSSWGREQFFGPGTRLTVL.

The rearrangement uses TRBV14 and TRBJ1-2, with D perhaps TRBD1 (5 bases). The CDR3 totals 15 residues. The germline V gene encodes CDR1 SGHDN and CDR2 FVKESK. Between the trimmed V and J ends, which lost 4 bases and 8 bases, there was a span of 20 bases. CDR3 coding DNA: TGTGCCAGCAGCCTATTGGGGCTGAGTCCGCAAGGCTACACCTTC. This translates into CASSLLGLSPQGYTF.

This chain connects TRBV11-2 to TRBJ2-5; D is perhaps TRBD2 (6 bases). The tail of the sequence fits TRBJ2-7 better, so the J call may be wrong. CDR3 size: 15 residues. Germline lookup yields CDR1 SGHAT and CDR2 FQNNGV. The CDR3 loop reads CASSPTGGRRNEQYF. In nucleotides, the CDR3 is TGTGCCAGCAGTCCCACAGGAGGGAGAAGGAACGAGCAGTACTTC.

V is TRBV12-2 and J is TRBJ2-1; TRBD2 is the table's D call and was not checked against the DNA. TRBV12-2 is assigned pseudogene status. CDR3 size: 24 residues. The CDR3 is CASRLVYWSAGTSGIARRRPEQFF. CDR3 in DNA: TGTGCAAGTCGCTTAGTATATTGGAGCGCCGGGACTAGCGGAATAGCGAGGAGAAGACCTGAGCAGTTCTTC.

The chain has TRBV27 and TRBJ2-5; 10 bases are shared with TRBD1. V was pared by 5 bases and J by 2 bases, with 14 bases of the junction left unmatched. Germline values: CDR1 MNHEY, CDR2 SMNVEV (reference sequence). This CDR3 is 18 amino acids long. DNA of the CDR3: TGTGCCAGCAGTCCCTGGACAGGGGGTTTTTTCTCTCAAGAGACCCAGTACTTC. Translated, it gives CASSPWTGGFFSQETQYF.

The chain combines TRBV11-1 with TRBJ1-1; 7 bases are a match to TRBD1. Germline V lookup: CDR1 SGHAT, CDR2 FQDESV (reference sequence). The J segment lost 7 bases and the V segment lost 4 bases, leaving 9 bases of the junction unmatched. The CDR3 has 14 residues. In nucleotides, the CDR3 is TGTGCCAGCAGCTCGGAAGGGACAGCCTTTGAAGCTTTCTTT. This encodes CASSSEGTAFEAFF.

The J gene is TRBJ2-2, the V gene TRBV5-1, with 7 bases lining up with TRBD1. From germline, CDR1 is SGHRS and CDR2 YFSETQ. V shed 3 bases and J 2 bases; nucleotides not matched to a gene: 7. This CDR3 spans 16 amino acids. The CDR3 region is CASSSEGTVNTGELFF. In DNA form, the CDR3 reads TGCGCCAGCAGCTCGGAAGGGACAGTCAACACCGGGGAGCTGTTTTTT.

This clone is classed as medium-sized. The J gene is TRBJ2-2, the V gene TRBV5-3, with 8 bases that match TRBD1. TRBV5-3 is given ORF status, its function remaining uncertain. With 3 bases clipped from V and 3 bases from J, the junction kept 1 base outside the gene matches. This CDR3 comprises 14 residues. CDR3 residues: CARSSGQDTGELFF. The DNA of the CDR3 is TGTGCCAGAAGCTCGGGACAGGACACCGGGGAGCTGTTTTTT.

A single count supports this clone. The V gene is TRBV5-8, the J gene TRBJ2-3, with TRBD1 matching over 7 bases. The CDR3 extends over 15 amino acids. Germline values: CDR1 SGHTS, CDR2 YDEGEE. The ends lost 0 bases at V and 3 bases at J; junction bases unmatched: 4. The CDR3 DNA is TGTGCCAGCAGCTTGGGAGGGGGCAGAACAGATACGCAGTATTTT. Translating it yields CASSLGGGRTDTQYF.

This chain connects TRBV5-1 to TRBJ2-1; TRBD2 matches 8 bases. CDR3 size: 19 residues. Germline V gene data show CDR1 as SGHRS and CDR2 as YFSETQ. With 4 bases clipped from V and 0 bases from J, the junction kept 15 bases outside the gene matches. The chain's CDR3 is CASSLLLAGGPSSYNEQFF. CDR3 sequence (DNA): TGCGCCAGCAGCCTTCTCCTGGCGGGGGGACCGAGCTCCTACAATGAGCAGTTCTTC.

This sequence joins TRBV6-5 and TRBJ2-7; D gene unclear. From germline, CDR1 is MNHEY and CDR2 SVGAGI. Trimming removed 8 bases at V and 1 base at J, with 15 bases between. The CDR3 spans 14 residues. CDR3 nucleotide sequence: TGTGCCAGCCGAAGATATATGGAGTCCTACGAGCAGTACTTC. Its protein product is CASRRYMESYEQYF.

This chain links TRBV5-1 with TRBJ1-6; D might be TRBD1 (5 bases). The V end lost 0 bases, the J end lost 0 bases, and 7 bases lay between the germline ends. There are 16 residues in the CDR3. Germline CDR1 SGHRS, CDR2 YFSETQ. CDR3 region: CASSLDRSSYNSPLHF. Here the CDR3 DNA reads TGCGCCAGCAGCTTGGACAGGAGCTCCTATAATTCACCCCTCCACTTT.

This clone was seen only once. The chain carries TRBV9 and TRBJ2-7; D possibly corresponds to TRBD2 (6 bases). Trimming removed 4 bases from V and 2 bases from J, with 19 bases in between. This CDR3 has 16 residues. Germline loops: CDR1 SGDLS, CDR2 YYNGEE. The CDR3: CASSPTGTGTTYEQYF. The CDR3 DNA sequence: TGTGCCAGCAGCCCTACGGGGACTGGAACAACCTACGAGCAGTACTTC.

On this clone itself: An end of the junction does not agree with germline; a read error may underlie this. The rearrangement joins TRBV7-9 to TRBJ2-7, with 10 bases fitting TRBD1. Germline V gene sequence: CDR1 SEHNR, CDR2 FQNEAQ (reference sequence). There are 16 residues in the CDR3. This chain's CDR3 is CSSSLAGQGENYEQYF. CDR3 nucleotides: TGTTCCAGCAGCTTAGCTGGACAGGGGGAGAACTACGAGCAGTACTTC.

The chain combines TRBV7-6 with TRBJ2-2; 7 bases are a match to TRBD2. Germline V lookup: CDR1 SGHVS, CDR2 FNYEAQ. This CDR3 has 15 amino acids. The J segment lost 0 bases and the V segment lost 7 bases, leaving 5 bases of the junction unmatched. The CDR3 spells CASTAGVSNTGELFF. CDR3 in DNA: TGTGCCAGCACCGCGGGAGTTTCGAACACCGGGGAGCTGTTTTTT. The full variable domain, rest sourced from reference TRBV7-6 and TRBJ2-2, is GAGVSQSPRYKVTKRGQDVALRCDPISGHVSLYWYRQALGQGPEFLTYFNYEAQQDKSGLPNDRFSAERPEGSISTLTIQRTEQRDSAMYRCASTAGVSNTGELFFGEGSRLTVL.

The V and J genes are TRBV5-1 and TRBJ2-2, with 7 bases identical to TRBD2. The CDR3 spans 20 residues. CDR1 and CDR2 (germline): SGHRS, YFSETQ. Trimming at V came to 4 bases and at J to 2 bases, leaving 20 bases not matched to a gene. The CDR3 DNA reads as TGCGCCAGCAGCCTATGGAGAAGCGGGAAAAGGAGCCAAAACACCGGGGAGCTGTTTTTT. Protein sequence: CASSLWRSGKRSQNTGELFF.